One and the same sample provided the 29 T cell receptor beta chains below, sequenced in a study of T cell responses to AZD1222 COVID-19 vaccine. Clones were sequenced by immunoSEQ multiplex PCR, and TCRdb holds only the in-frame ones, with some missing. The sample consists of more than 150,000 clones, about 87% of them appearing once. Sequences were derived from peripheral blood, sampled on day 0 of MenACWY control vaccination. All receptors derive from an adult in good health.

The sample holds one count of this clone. The CDR3 region is CASSLQQGRQETQYF. CDR3 DNA sequence: TGTGCCAGCAGCTTGCAACAGGGGAGGCAAGAGACCCAGTACTTC. This chain uses TRBV7-2 with TRBJ2-5; maybe TRBD1 (7 bases). V was pared by 3 bases and J by 2 bases, with 13 bases between. CDR3 length equals 15 residues. Germline values: CDR1 SGHTA, CDR2 FQGNSA.

This chain's CDR3 is CASSQGHTVNEQFF. As DNA, the CDR3 is TGTGCCAGCAGTCAGGGTCACACGGTGAATGAGCAGTTCTTC. The chain is built from TRBV6-2 or TRBV6-3 and TRBJ2-1; D possibly corresponds to TRBD1 (5 bases). The V and J ends lost 5 bases and 7 bases respectively, with 15 bases between them. In germline, CDR1 is MNHEY, CDR2 SVGEGT. The CDR3 totals 14 residues.

The CDR3 reads CASSVGGITEAFF. Here the CDR3 DNA reads TGTGCCAGCAGCGTAGGGGGGATCACTGAAGCTTTCTTT. The V call is TRBV9, the J call TRBJ1-1; maybe TRBD1 (5 bases). The ends were cut back, 0 bases at V and 4 bases at J, with 7 bases in the middle. This CDR3 has 13 residues. Germline CDR1 SGDLS, CDR2 YYNGEE.

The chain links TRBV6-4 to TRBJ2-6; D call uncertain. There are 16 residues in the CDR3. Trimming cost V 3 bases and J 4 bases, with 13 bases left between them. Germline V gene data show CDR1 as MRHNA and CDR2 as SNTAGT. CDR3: CASSEVMGRGANVLTF. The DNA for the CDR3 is TGTGCCAGCAGTGAGGTGATGGGCCGGGGGGCCAACGTCCTGACTTTC.

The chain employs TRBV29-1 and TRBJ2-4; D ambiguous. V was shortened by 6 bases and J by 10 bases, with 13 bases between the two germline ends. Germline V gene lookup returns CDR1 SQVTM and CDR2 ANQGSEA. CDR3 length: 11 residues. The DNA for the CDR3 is TGCAGCGTATTGGACCTTCCAATTCAGTACTTC. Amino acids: CSVLDLPIQYF.

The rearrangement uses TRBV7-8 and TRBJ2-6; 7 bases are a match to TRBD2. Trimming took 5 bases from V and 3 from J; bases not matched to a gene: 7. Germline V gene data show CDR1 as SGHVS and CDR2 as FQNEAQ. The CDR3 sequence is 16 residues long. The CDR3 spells CASSPGLLLGANVLTF. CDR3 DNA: TGTGCCAGCAGCCCGGGACTATTACTTGGGGCCAACGTCCTGACTTTC.

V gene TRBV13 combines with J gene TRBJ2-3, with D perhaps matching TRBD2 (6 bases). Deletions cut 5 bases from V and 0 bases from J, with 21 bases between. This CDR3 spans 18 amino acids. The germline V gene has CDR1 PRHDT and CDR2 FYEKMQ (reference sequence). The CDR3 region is CASSRRAGPLPSTDTQYF. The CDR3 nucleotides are TGTGCCAGCAGCCGCCGGGCGGGACCACTCCCTAGCACAGATACGCAGTATTTT.

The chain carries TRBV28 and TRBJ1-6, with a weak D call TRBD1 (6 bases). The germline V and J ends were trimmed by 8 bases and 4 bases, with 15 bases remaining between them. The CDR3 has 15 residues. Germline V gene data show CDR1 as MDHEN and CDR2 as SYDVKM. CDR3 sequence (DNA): TGTGCCAGCCGCAGGGTACAGGGATATAATTCACCCCTCCACTTT. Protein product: CASRRVQGYNSPLHF. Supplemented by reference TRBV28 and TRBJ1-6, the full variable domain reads DVKVTQSSRYLVKRTGEKVFLECVQDMDHENMFWYRQDPGLGLRLIYFSYDVKMKEKGDIPEGYSVSREKKERFSLILESASTNQTSMYLCASRRVQGYNSPLHFGNGTRLTVT.

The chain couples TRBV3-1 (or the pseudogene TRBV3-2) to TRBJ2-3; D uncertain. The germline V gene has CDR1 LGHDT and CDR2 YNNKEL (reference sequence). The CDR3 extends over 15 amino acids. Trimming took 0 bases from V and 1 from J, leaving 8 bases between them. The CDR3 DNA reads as TGTGCCAGCAGCCAAGAACTACGGGGCACAGATACGCAGTATTTT. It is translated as CASSQELRGTDTQYF.

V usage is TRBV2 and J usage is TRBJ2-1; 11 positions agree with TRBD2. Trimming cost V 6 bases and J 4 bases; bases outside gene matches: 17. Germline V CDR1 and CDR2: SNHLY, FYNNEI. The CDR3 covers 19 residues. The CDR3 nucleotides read TGTGCCAGCAGAATAGCGGGAGGGCCTTCTTTGTTTCGGTACAATGAGCAGTTCTTC. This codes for CASRIAGGPSLFRYNEQFF.

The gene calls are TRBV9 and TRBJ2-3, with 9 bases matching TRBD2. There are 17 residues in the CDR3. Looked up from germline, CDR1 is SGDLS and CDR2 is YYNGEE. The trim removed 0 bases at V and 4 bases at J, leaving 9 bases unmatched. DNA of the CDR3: TGTGCCAGCAGCGTAGTTGGGCGGGAGGGCCACGCAGATACGCAGTATTTT. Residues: CASSVVGREGHADTQYF.

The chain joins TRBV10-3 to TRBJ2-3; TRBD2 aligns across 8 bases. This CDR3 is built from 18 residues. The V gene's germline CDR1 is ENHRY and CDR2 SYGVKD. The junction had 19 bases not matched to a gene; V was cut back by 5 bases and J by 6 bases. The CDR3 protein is CAISPSRYTGTRSDTQYF. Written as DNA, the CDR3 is TGTGCCATCAGTCCATCAAGATATACCGGGACTAGGTCGGATACGCAGTATTTT.

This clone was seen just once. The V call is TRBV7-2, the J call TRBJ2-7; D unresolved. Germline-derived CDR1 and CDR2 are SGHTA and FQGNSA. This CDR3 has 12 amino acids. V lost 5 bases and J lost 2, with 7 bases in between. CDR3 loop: CASSPNTYEQYF. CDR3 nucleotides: TGTGCCAGCAGCCCTAATACCTACGAGCAGTACTTC.

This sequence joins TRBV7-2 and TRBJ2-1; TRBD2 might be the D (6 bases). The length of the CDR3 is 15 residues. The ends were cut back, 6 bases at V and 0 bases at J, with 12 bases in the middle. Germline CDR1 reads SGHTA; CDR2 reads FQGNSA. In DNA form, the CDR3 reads TGTGCCAGCAGGACCGGGACTCCCTCCTACAATGAGCAGTTCTTC. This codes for CASRTGTPSYNEQFF.

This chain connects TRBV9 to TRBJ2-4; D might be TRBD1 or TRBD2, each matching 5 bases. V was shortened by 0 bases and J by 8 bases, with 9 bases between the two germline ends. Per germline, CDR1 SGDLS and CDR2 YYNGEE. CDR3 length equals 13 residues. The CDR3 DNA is TGTGCCAGCAGCGTAGATAGAGGGGACATTCAGTACTTC. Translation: CASSVDRGDIQYF.

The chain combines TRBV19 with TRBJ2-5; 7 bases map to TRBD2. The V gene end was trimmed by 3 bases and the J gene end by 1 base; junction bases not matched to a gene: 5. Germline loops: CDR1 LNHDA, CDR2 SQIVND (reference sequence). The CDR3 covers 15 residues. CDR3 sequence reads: CASSIWGGAQETQYF. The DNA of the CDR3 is TGTGCCAGTAGTATTTGGGGAGGGGCCCAAGAGACCCAGTACTTC.

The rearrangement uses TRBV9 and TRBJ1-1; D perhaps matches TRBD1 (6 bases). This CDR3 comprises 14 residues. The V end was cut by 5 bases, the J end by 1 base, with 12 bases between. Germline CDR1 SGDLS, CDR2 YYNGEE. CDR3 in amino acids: CASSGRGSNTEAFF. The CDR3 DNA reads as TGTGCCAGCAGTGGCAGGGGATCGAACACTGAAGCTTTCTTT.

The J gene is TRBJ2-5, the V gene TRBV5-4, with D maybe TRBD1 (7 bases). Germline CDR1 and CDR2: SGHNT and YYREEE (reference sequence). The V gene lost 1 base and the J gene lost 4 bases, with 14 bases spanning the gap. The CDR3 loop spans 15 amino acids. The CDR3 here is CASSLRQGGTETQYF. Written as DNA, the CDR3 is TGTGCCAGCAGCTTGCGGCAGGGGGGAACAGAGACCCAGTACTTC.

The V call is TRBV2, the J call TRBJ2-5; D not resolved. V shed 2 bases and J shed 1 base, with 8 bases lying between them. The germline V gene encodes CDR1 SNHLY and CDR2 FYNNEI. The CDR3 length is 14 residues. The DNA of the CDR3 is TGTGCCAGCAGTGAATGGGGTCCCCAAGAGACCCAGTACTTC. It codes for CASSEWGPQETQYF. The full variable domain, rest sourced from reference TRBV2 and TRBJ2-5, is EPEVTQTPSHQVTQMGQEVILRCVPISNHLYFYWYRQILGQKVEFLVSFYNNEISEKSEIFDDQFSVERPDGSNFTLKIRSTKLEDSAMYFCASSEWGPQETQYFGPGTRLLVL.

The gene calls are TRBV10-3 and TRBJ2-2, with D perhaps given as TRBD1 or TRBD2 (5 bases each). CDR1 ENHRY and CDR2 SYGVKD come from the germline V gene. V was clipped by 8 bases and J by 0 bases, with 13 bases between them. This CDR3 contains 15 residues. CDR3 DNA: TGTGCCATCCCGGTGGGACGGGCGAACACCGGGGAGCTGTTTTTT. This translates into CAIPVGRANTGELFF.

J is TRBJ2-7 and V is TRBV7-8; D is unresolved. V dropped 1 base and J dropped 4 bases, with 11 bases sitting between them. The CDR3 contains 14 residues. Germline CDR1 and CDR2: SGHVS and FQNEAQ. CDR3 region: CASSLEGKFYEQYF. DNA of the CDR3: TGTGCCAGCAGCTTAGAAGGCAAGTTTTACGAGCAGTACTTC.

The CDR3 DNA reads as TGTGCCAGTAGTACTCAGACAGGGACAGATACGCAGTATTTT. This encodes CASSTQTGTDTQYF. The chain is built from TRBV19 and TRBJ2-3; 7 nucleotides line up with TRBD1. Per the germline V gene, CDR1 is LNHDA and CDR2 is SQIVND (reference sequence). This CDR3 region has 14 residues. V was pared by 4 bases and J by 3 bases, with 4 bases of the junction left unmatched.

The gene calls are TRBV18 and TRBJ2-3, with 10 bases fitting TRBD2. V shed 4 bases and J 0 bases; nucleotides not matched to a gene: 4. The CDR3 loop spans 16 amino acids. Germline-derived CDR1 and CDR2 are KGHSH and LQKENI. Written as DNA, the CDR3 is TGTGCCAGCTCACGATCGACTAGCGGGAGCACAGATACGCAGTATTTT. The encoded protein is CASSRSTSGSTDTQYF.

CDR3 DNA sequence: TGTGCCAGCAGTGAAATGGTAGCGGGAGTAAATGAGCAGTTCTTC. Translated: CASSEMVAGVNEQFF. The chain joins TRBV6-1 to TRBJ2-1, with 9 bases aligning to TRBD2. J lost 7 bases, V lost 2 bases, and 6 bases had no gene match. Germline V gene sequence: CDR1 MNHNS, CDR2 SASEGT. The CDR3 spans 15 residues.

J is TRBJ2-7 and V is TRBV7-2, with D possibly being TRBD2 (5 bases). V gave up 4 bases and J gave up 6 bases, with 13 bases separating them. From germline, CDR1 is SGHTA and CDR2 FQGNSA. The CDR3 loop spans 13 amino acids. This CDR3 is CASSSNEGSEQYF. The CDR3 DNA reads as TGTGCCAGCAGCTCTAACGAGGGAAGCGAGCAGTACTTC.

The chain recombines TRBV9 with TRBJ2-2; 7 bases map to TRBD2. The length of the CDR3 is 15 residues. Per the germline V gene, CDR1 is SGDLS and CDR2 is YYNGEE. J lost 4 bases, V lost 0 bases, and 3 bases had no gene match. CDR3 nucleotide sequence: TGTGCCAGCAGCGTAGCGAGCGGGGCCACCGGGGAGCTGTTTTTT. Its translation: CASSVASGATGELFF.

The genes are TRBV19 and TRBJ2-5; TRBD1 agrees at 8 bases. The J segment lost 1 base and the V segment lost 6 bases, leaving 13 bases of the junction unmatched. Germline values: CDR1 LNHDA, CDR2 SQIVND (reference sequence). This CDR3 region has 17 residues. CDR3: CASSSGRTGLSQETQYF. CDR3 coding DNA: TGTGCCAGTAGCTCGGGACGGACAGGGCTTTCCCAAGAGACCCAGTACTTC.

CDR3 DNA sequence: TGTGCCAGCAGGGTGACAGGAGGGAATTCACCCCTCCACTTT. Its protein product is CASRVTGGNSPLHF. V and J are TRBV28 and TRBJ1-6, with D possibly being TRBD1 (6 bases). V shed 6 bases and J shed 7 bases, with 13 bases lying between them. Looked up from germline, CDR1 is MDHEN and CDR2 is SYDVKM. This CDR3 is 14 amino acids long.

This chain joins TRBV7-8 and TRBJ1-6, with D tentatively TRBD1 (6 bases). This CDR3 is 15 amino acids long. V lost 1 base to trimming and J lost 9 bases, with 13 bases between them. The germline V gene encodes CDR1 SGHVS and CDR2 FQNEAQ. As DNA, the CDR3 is TGTGCCAGCAGCTTAGGGACGGGGGGCGGTTCACCCCTCCACTTT. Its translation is CASSLGTGGGSPLHF.